The present T cell receptor beta chain was sequenced within a study of shared T cell receptors in the human thymus. Sequencing was performed with immunoSEQ multiplex PCR; in TCRdb, only in-frame clones are kept and a portion is missing. Among 63,000 or so clones listed, about 95% were seen once. The CDR3 sequence is 15 residues long. Germline loops: CDR1 LGHNA, CDR2 YSLEER. Trimming cost V 0 bases and J 4 bases, with 13 bases left between them. Specimen: thymocytes. V usage is TRBV4-3 and J usage is TRBJ2-7; D assignment may be TRBD1 or TRBD2 (5 bases each). This TCR was recovered from a human donor. This CDR3 reads CASSQDRGGMYEQYF. Written as DNA, the CDR3 is TGCGCCAGCAGCCAAGATCGTGGGGGAATGTACGAGCAGTACTTC.